This T cell receptor beta chain was sequenced during a study of read filtering for tumor transcriptome and immune sequencing. Study-wide results and limits: Correlation between methods rose after single-read clonotypes were removed.

The J segment lost 8 bases and the V segment lost 6 bases, leaving 8 bases of the junction unmatched. Germline V CDR1 and CDR2: SGHTA, FQGNSA. This CDR3 comprises 13 residues. This clonotype was detected many times. Antigen: not known. This library used around 400 ng RNA and molecular barcoded adaptors spanning alpha/delta and beta/gamma chains. TCRdb itself ran the reads through MiXCR, one entry per CDR3 protein. In the table there are 50,000 or so distinct CDR3 sequences, over 9.5% of which are singletons. Every patient had bone marrow sampled while the disease was active. The receptor's source is a donor aged 40 or older with multiple myeloma. This chain uses TRBV7-2 with TRBJ1-1; 8 nucleotides agree with TRBD1. The specimen sequenced was a population of CD138-negative cells sorted from bone marrow. The chain's CDR3 is CASSQGQVTEAFF. In DNA form, the CDR3 reads TGTGCCAGCAGTCAGGGACAGGTCACCGAAGCTTTCTTT.